One sample yielded the 17 T cell receptor beta chains listed below, sequenced in a study of regulatory T cells in long-lasting Graves disease. Arm-PCR of CDR3 regions with iRepertoire HTBI primers generated TCR beta libraries. TCRdb reanalysed the multiplex PCR reads using MiXCR and keeps one entry per CDR3 protein. The repertoire holds under 450,000 distinct CDR3 sequences, with approximately 25% as singletons. Time point: persistent/refractory GD, antithyroid drugs over 5 years with positive TRAb. Making the TCR library involved RNA that had been extracted from PBMCs. The material sequenced was peripheral blood mononuclear cells (PBMCs), taken when the disease was refractory, from a patient treated with antithyroid drugs. All receptors derive from a middle-aged woman with Graves disease.

This clonotype was counted at least ten times. The chain recombines TRBV28 with TRBJ2-5; 13 bases are shared with TRBD2. With V trimmed by 8 bases and J by 5 bases, 8 bases remained unmatched. The length of the CDR3 is 15 residues. From germline, CDR1 is MDHEN and CDR2 SYDVKM. For the CDR3, the DNA is TGTGCCAGCGTACTAGCGGGAGGGCCGAGGGAGACCCAGTACTTC. As protein: CASVLAGGPRETQYF.

A remark on this clonotype: A read error may be the cause here, since a much bigger clone is one base away. The V gene is TRBV20-1, the J gene TRBJ2-7; D might be TRBD1 (6 bases). The V gene lost 5 bases and the J gene lost 6 bases, with 20 bases spanning the gap. Germline V gene sequence: CDR1 DFQATT, CDR2 SNEGSKA (reference sequence). The CDR3 is 14 amino acids. The CDR3 is CSALRDTVWGEQYF. Here the CDR3 DNA reads TGCAGTGCTCTCCGGGACACAGTTTGGGGCGAGCAGTACTTC.

This clonotype occurred many times. This sequence joins TRBV10-3 and TRBJ2-7, with 10 bases fitting TRBD2. Germline values: CDR1 ENHRY, CDR2 SYGVKD. The CDR3 extends over 16 amino acids. J lost 2 bases, V lost 1 base, and 5 bases had no gene match. CDR3 loop: CAISEFPSGSTYEQYF. As DNA, the CDR3 is TGTGCCATCAGTGAGTTCCCTAGCGGGAGTACCTACGAGCAGTACTTC.

The genes are TRBV11-2 and TRBJ2-5; 11 bases match TRBD2. Germline CDR1 SGHAT, CDR2 FQNNGV. This CDR3 has 17 amino acids. Unmatched junction bases numbered 5, after V lost 0 bases and J lost 2 bases. The CDR3 bases are TGTGCCAGCAGCTTAGAGTCGGTAGCGGGAGGGCAAGAGACCCAGTACTTC. Its protein product is CASSLESVAGGQETQYF.

This clonotype has only a few counts. This chain joins TRBV6-2 or TRBV6-3 and TRBJ2-3; weak D call: TRBD1 (5 bases). This CDR3 region has 13 residues. CDR1 is MNHEY and CDR2 is SVGEGT in the germline V gene. The V and J ends lost 5 bases and 2 bases respectively, with 8 bases between them. The CDR3 is CASSDRSTDTQYF. CDR3 DNA: TGTGCCAGCAGTGACAGATCCACAGATACGCAGTATTTT.

The chain joins TRBV18 to TRBJ2-7; the match to TRBD2 covers 11 bases. Germline CDR1 KGHSH, CDR2 LQKENI. The V gene end was trimmed by 4 bases and the J gene end by 0 bases; junction bases not matched to a gene: 8. There are 17 residues in the CDR3. Written as DNA, the CDR3 is TGTGCCAGCTCACGAGGGACTAGCGGTCCTAGCTCCTACGAGCAGTACTTC. Its protein product is CASSRGTSGPSSYEQYF.

J is TRBJ2-7 and V is TRBV19; 8 nucleotides match TRBD2. The CDR3 is 14 residues long. CDR1 LNHDA and CDR2 SQIVND come from the germline V gene (reference sequence). The V and J ends lost 5 bases and 2 bases, in that order; junction bases with no gene match: 5. CDR3 coding DNA: TGTGCCAGTAGTGCCGACGGGGGGGCCTACGAGCAGTACTTC. Protein: CASSADGGAYEQYF.

The chain has TRBV3-1 and TRBJ2-5; D call uncertain. CDR3 size: 15 residues. Germline V gene lookup returns CDR1 LGHDT and CDR2 YNNKEL (reference sequence). The ends were cut back, 4 bases at V and 3 bases at J, with 15 bases in the middle. This CDR3 is CASSPRSGLKETQYF. The DNA for the CDR3 is TGTGCCAGCAGCCCAAGGTCAGGCTTAAAAGAGACCCAGTACTTC.

This clonotype was seen only once. The chain couples TRBV19 to TRBJ2-7; TRBD1 matches 9 bases. The CDR3 covers 16 residues. V lost 4 bases, J lost 2 bases, and 9 bases stayed unmatched. CDR1 LNHDA and CDR2 SQIVND come from the germline V gene (reference sequence). This CDR3 reads CASSKNYRDRAYEQYF. CDR3 in DNA: TGTGCCAGTAGTAAAAATTACCGGGACAGGGCCTACGAGCAGTACTTC.

The rearrangement uses TRBV19 and TRBJ1-2, with D uncertain. CDR3 length: 14 amino acids. V was cut by 5 bases and J by 2 bases, with 12 bases left in between. Germline values: CDR1 LNHDA, CDR2 SQIVND (reference sequence). The CDR3 nucleotides read TGTGCCAGTAGTTGGACGGCCCTCAACTATGGCTACACCTTC. It codes for CASSWTALNYGYTF.

The chain has TRBV30 and TRBJ1-1; D not resolved. The CDR3 is made up of 12 amino acids. Trimming pared 2 bases from V and 4 bases from J, leaving 8 bases between. CDR1 is GTSNPN, CDR2 SVGIG, per germline (reference sequence). CDR3 loop: CAWSRPSTEAFF. In DNA, the CDR3 is TGTGCCTGGAGTCGCCCCTCCACTGAAGCTTTCTTT.

This clonotype appeared a few times. The V call is TRBV30, the J call TRBJ2-7; D is possibly TRBD1 (6 bases). The V end lost 7 bases, the J end lost 0 bases, and 13 bases lay between the germline ends. The CDR3 spans 13 residues. Germline V lookup: CDR1 GTSNPN, CDR2 SVGIG (reference sequence). The DNA for the CDR3 is TGTGCCTTACGCTGGACAGACTCCTACGAGCAGTACTTC. Translating gives CALRWTDSYEQYF. Filled out from reference TRBV30 and TRBJ2-7, the complete variable domain reads SQTIHQWPATLVQPVGSPLSLECTVEGTSNPNLYWYRQAAGRGLQLLFYSVGIGQISSEVPQNLSASRPQDRQFILSSKKLLLSDSGFYLCALRWTDSYEQYFGPGTRLTVT.

Points on this clonotype: Given a much more abundant clone one base away, this may be a read error. This chain links TRBV20-1 with TRBJ2-7; perhaps TRBD1 as D (6 bases). The CDR3 sequence is 15 residues long. Germline assignment: CDR1 DFQATT and CDR2 SNEGSKA (reference sequence). The ends were cut back, 1 base at V and 8 bases at J, with 21 bases in the middle. The CDR3 loop is CSARVVGTWRWKQYF. The CDR3 DNA follows: TGCAGTGCTAGAGTAGTCGGGACATGGCGATGGAAGCAGTACTTC.

This clonotype appeared many times. J is TRBJ1-1 and V is TRBV13; the D gene is possibly TRBD1 (6 bases). The CDR3 length is 12 residues. V was pared by 1 base and J by 10 bases, with 10 bases between. Germline V CDR1 and CDR2: PRHDT, FYEKMQ (reference sequence). The CDR3 sequence is CASSLVGGIAFF. The CDR3 bases are TGTGCCAGCAGCTTAGTAGGGGGGATAGCTTTCTTT.

This clonotype was detected ten times or more. The CDR3 region has the DNA TGTGCCAGCAGCTTAGCACCGGGACTAGGAGAGACCCAGTACTTC. Encoded protein: CASSLAPGLGETQYF. This sequence joins TRBV7-2 and TRBJ2-5; the match to TRBD2 covers 8 bases. CDR1 and CDR2 (germline): SGHTA, FQGNSA. The V segment lost 0 bases and the J segment 4 bases; nucleotides outside the gene matches: 4. The CDR3 spans 15 residues.

This clonotype was recorded a few times. The chain joins TRBV13 to TRBJ1-5, with 7 nucleotides matching TRBD1. Germline V gene sequence: CDR1 PRHDT, CDR2 FYEKMQ (reference sequence). J gave up 4 bases and V 6 bases, and 9 bases lay outside the gene matches. The CDR3 contains 15 residues. CDR3 amino acids: CASSISGGANQPQHF. CDR3 in DNA: TGTGCCAGCAGTATATCAGGGGGTGCGAATCAGCCCCAGCATTTT.

This clonotype was observed many times. This rearrangement joins TRBV11-1 to TRBJ1-5; the D is unclear. The CDR3 consists of 13 residues. The germline CDR1 and CDR2 sequences are SGHAT and FQDESV (reference sequence). Trimming pared 5 bases from V and 5 bases from J, leaving 10 bases between. The chain's CDR3 is CASSQAPHQPQHF. CDR3 DNA sequence: TGTGCCAGCAGCCAGGCGCCTCATCAGCCCCAGCATTTT.